The next 17 T cell receptor beta chains were all read from a single sample in a study of lymphopenia after photon versus proton radiotherapy. Produced via immunoSEQ multiplex PCR; TCRdb's table is partial and in-frame only. The table lists approximately 91,000 clones, about 83% of them singletons. The specimen was peripheral blood, collected from a patient treated with proton-based radiotherapy. These receptors originate from a man aged 55 to 70 with pancreatic cancer.

The V call is TRBV11-3, the J call TRBJ1-1, with no clear D. Trimming cost V 5 bases and J 3 bases, with 16 bases left between them. The CDR3 is 15 amino acids. Germline CDR1 and CDR2: SGHNT and YENEEA. As DNA, the CDR3 is TGTGCCAGCAGCAAAGCGGCAGGTGAATACACTGAAGCTTTCTTT. It yields the protein CASSKAAGEYTEAFF.

The gene calls are TRBV9 and TRBJ2-5; 7 bases agree with TRBD2. Trimming took 4 bases from V and 5 from J; bases not matched to a gene: 14. The CDR3 totals 16 residues. CDR1 is SGDLS and CDR2 is YYNGEE in the germline V gene. The CDR3 is CASSPREVGLGETQYF. In DNA, the CDR3 is TGTGCCAGCAGCCCCCGGGAGGTGGGATTAGGGGAGACCCAGTACTTC.

This rearrangement joins TRBV7-9 to TRBJ2-5; TRBD1 agrees at 8 bases. The CDR3 is made up of 15 amino acids. V shed 5 bases, J shed 5 bases, and the junction held 10 bases outside the gene matches. The germline gives CDR1 SEHNR, CDR2 FQNEAQ (reference sequence). The CDR3: CASSQETGDWETQYF. The DNA of the CDR3 is TGTGCCAGCAGCCAAGAGACAGGGGACTGGGAGACCCAGTACTTC.

The genes are TRBV5-6 and TRBJ1-2; D is unclear. V lost 0 bases and J 4 bases, leaving 7 bases between the germline ends. CDR3 length: 13 amino acids. CDR1 and CDR2 (germline): SGHDT, YYEEEE. CDR3 nucleotides: TGTGCCAGCAGCTTGGGGGCCGTCTATGGCTACACCTTC. Translating gives CASSLGAVYGYTF.

This sequence joins TRBV15 and TRBJ2-3; 10 nucleotides match TRBD1. Germline-derived CDR1 and CDR2 are LNHNV and YYDKDF (reference sequence). This CDR3 comprises 15 residues. Trimming cost V 1 base and J 3 bases; bases outside gene matches: 1. The CDR3, as DNA: TGTGCCACCAGCAGAGGGGGACAGGGGACAGATACGCAGTATTTT. Translating it yields CATSRGGQGTDTQYF.

J is TRBJ2-6 and V is TRBV5-4; D is perhaps TRBD1 (6 bases). Germline V gene lookup returns CDR1 SGHNT and CDR2 YYREEE (reference sequence). The length of the CDR3 is 20 residues. Trimming left V 4 bases short and J 0 bases short, with 23 bases between. The CDR3 loop reads CASSHGRGQGMSSGANVLTF. The CDR3 DNA follows: TGTGCCAGCAGCCACGGCCGGGGACAAGGGATGAGCTCTGGGGCCAACGTCCTGACTTTC.

CDR3 sequence reads: CASSLWEAKNIQYF. The CDR3 DNA reads TGTGCCAGCAGCTTGTGGGAGGCCAAAAACATTCAGTACTTC. The rearrangement uses TRBV11-2 and TRBJ2-4; perhaps TRBD2 as D (5 bases). Germline V gives CDR1 SGHAT, CDR2 FQNNGV. V lost 3 bases to trimming and J lost 1 base, with 7 bases between them. The CDR3 has 14 amino acids.

A remark on this clone: At the DNA level, this CDR3 is encoded by other sequences in the same sample as well. The V and J genes are TRBV6-6 and TRBJ2-7; D uncertain. Trimming left V 8 bases short and J 3 bases short, with 11 bases between. The CDR3 has 12 residues. The germline V gene has CDR1 MNHNY and CDR2 SVGAGI (reference sequence). The CDR3 nucleotides read TGTGCCAGCCAGGACCGAGGCTACGAGCAGTACTTC. Translating it yields CASQDRGYEQYF.

The chain has TRBV5-1 and TRBJ2-3; 14 nucleotides line up with TRBD2. The germline V gene encodes CDR1 SGHRS and CDR2 YFSETQ. The CDR3 has 18 residues. V was clipped by 3 bases and J by 1 base; unmatched bases: 7. The CDR3 here is CASSSGTSGSLGTDTQYF. Written as DNA, the CDR3 is TGCGCCAGCAGCTCCGGGACTAGCGGGAGCCTCGGCACAGATACGCAGTATTTT.

The chain employs TRBV5-8 and TRBJ2-5, with TRBD1 identical over 11 bases. The CDR3 runs to 16 residues. V lost 4 bases and J lost 4; bases outside the gene matches: 9. Germline-derived CDR1 and CDR2 are SGHTS and YDEGEE. CDR3 nucleotide sequence: TGTGCCAGCAGCCAATTCCGGGGGACAGGGGGAGAGACCCAGTACTTC. Translation: CASSQFRGTGGETQYF.

This clone was seen a few times. This chain connects TRBV19 to TRBJ2-7; 12 bases align to TRBD1. V lost 1 base to trimming and J lost 5 bases; unmatched junction nucleotides: 3. The CDR3 has 15 residues. The germline V gene encodes CDR1 LNHDA and CDR2 SQIVND (reference sequence). CDR3 protein: CASSIVGTGGNEQYF. The CDR3 coding sequence is TGTGCCAGTAGTATAGTTGGGACAGGGGGCAACGAGCAGTACTTC.

This clone was detected a few times. V is TRBV19 and J is TRBJ2-2; TRBD1 agrees at 7 bases. The CDR3 sequence is 15 residues long. Unmatched junction bases numbered 10, after V lost 8 bases and J lost 4 bases. From germline, CDR1 is LNHDA and CDR2 SQIVND (reference sequence). The CDR3 nucleotides are TGTGCCAGTGGAATACAGGGGCCGGGCACCGGGGAGCTGTTTTTT. Protein product: CASGIQGPGTGELFF. The variable domain in full, with the rest retrieved from reference TRBV19 and TRBJ2-2, is DGGITQSPKYLFRKEGQNVTLSCEQNLNHDAMYWYRQDPGQGLRLIYYSQIVNDFQKGDIAEGYSVSREKKESFPLTVTSAQKNPTAFYLCASGIQGPGTGELFFGEGSRLTVL.

This rearrangement joins TRBV6-5 to TRBJ2-7; 8 bases agree with TRBD1. The CDR3 sequence is 15 residues long. Trimming cost V 6 bases and J 0 bases; bases outside gene matches: 7. The germline gives CDR1 MNHEY, CDR2 SVGAGI. This CDR3 reads CASRGTGHSSYEQYF. In nucleotides, the CDR3 is TGTGCCAGCAGGGGGACAGGACATAGCTCCTACGAGCAGTACTTC.

In this sample, this clone turned up a few times. The rearrangement joins TRBV19 to TRBJ2-1, with D perhaps matching TRBD1 (6 bases). CDR1 and CDR2 from the germline V gene are LNHDA and SQIVND (reference sequence). The V gene lost 4 bases and the J gene lost 5 bases, with 12 bases spanning the gap. CDR3 length equals 14 residues. The CDR3 DNA is TGTGCCAGTAGTAAACAGGGCCCTAACAATGAGCAGTTCTTC. Its protein product is CASSKQGPNNEQFF.

This sequence joins TRBV6-5 and TRBJ2-3; 7 bases map to TRBD1. Germline-derived CDR1 and CDR2 are MNHEY and SVGAGI. The CDR3 has 15 residues. The V gene end was trimmed by 6 bases and the J gene end by 2 bases; junction bases not matched to a gene: 8. Here the CDR3 DNA reads TGTGCCAGCAGGGGGACAGTAAGCTACACAGATACGCAGTATTTT. Translating gives CASRGTVSYTDTQYF.

This chain connects TRBV2 to TRBJ1-4; D remains ambiguous. The CDR3 covers 14 residues. Trimming pared 5 bases from V and 0 bases from J, leaving 7 bases between. The germline V gene has CDR1 SNHLY and CDR2 FYNNEI. CDR3 in DNA: TGTGCCAGCAGTCTCCGAGCAACTAATGAAAAACTGTTTTTT. Translating it yields CASSLRATNEKLFF.

The chain is built from TRBV6-1 and TRBJ2-7; a possible D gene is TRBD1 (5 bases). The CDR3 contains 15 residues. Trimming shortened V by 8 bases and J by 0 bases, and 17 bases separated the two germline ends. CDR1 MNHNS and CDR2 SASEGT come from the germline V gene. DNA of the CDR3: TGTGCCAGCTCCCCTCTCGCAGGGATCTCCTACGAGCAGTACTTC. Protein sequence: CASSPLAGISYEQYF.